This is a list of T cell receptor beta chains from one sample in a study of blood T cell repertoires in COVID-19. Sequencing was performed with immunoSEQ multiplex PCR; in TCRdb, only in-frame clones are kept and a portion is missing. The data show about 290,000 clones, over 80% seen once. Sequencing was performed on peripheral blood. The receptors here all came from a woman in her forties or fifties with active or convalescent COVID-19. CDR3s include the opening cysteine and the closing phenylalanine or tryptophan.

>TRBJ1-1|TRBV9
CASSAQGLNTEAFF
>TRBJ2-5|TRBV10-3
CAISEARGFQETQYF
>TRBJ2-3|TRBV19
CASSGSPGVGDADTQYF
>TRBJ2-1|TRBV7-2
CASSLSRGAYNEQFF
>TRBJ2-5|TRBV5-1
CASSLGTGVKETQYF
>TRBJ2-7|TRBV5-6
CASRGTGRDEQYF
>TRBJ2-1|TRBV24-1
CATSDLVSSEGSYNEQFF
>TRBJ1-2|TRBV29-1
CSVEVDRSNYGYTF
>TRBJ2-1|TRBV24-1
CATSDVESWNEQFF
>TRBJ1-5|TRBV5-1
CASSPGQPGQPQHF
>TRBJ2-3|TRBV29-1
CSVPGQGEGDTQYF
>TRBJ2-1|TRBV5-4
CASSAATGWTDNEQFF
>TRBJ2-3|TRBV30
CAGTGESTDTQYF
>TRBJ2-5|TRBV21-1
CASSNRLVETQYF
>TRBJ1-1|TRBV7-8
CASTVPASEAFF
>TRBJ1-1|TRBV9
CASSARQGNTEAFF
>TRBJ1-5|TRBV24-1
CATSDYTGDQPQHF
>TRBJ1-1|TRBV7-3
CASSFITPRQGPPEAFF
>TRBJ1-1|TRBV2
CASSGGLSNTEAFF
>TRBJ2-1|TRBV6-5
CASSLGQGLLNEQFF
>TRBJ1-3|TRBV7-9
CASRLGGLKGNTIYF
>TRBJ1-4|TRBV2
CASRQQGFSEKLFF
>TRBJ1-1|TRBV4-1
CASSQDPRGLDTEAFF
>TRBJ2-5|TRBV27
CASSLSGRGRETQYF
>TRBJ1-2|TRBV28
CASKSGDRGLGYTF
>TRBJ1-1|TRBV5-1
CASSLGDRGKAFF
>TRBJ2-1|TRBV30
CAWSFRGGSGRANEQFF
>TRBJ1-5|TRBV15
CATSRDTGGSNQPQHF
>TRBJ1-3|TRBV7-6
CASSSGGGNTIYF
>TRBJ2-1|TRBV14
CASSSLAWYGQFF
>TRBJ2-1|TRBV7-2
CASSLASARAYNEQFF
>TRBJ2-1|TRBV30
CAWRGTSWVNEQFF
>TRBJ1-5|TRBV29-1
CSVVIGNSNQPQHF
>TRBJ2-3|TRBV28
CASWGRTDTQYF
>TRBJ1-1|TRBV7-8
CASSLGPLRGRDTEAFF
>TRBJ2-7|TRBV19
CASKETGTYEQYF
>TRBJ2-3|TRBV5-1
CASSLTLAGAKDTQYF
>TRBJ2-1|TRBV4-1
CASSQPTSEISSYNEQFF
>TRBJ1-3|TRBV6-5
CASSYEGRSGNTIYF
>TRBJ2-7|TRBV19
CASSLSGLSYEQYF
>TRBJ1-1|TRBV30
CASSDRGRTEAFF
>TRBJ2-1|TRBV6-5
CASTLAGGNEQFF
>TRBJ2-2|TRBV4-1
CASSQGQYTGELFF
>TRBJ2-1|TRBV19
CASSLNIPPPNEQFF
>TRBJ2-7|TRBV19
CASTQSGGTYEQYF
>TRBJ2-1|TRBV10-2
CASRSGTSGIDEQFF
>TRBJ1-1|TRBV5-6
CASSLAGGRNTEAFF
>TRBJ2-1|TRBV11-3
CASSLEGTSGGNEQFF
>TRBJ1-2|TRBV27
CASSLSPIIGAYGYTF
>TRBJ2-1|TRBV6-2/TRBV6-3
CASRPKGQVGNEQFF
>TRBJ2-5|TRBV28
CASSLLGGRPLRQTQYF
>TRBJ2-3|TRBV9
CASSAGPGGTDTQYF
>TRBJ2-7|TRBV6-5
CASSYATSGSYEQYF
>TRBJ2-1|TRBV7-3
CASSVDNEQFF